This TCR beta chain was profiled in a study of shared clonotypes between healthy human individuals. Across the study: The study used three CD4 naive, three CD4 memory, two CD8 naive and one CD8 memory plate per donor. Findings of the study overall: Around 5% of naive CD4 clonotypes were shared across several donors. Relative to memory subsets, naive subsets generally showed larger estimated richness.

Division of CD4+ cells produced a CD45RA+ naive subset and a CD45RA-negative memory subset. V gave up 7 bases and J gave up 5 bases; unmatched junction bases: 4. The CDR3 is 12 amino acids. Repertoires were generated with immunoSEQ multiplex PCR, while TCRdb's copy carries only in-frame clones and drops some. The data hold some 1.5 million clones, with approximately 98% observed a single time. This clone was found once. Its matching antigen is unknown. The origin of this receptor is a man younger than 45 in good health. What was sequenced was naive CD4+ T cells sorted from blood. Subset of the sample: CD45RA+ positively selected. The genes are TRBV23-1 and TRBJ2-5; 7 nucleotides align to TRBD1. TRBV23-1 qualifies as an ORF whose function is uncertain. The CDR3: CASTTGKETQYF. As DNA, the CDR3 is TGCGCCAGCACGACAGGGAAGGAGACCCAGTACTTC.